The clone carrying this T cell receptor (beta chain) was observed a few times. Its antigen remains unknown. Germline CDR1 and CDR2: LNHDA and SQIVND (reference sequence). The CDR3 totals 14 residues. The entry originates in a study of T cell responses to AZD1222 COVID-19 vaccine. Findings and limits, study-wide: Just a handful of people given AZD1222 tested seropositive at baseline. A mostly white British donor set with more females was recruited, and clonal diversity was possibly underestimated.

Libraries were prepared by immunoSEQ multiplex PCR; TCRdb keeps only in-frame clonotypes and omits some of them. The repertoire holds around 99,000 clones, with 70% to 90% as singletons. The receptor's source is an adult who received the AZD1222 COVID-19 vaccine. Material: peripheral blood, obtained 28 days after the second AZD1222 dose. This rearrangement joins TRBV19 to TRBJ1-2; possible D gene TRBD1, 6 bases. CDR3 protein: CASKGAQGRYGYTF. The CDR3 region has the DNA TGTGCTTCAAAAGGGGCACAGGGTCGATATGGCTACACCTTC.